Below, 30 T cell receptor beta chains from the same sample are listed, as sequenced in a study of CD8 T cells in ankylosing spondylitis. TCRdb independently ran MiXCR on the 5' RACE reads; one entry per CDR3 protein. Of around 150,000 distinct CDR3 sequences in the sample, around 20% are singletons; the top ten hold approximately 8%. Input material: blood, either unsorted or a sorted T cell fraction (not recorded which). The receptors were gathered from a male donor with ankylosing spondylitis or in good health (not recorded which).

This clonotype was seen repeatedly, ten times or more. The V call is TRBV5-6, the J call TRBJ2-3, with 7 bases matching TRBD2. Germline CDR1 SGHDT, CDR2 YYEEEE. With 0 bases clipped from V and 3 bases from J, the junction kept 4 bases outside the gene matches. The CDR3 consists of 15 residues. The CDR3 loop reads CASSLDGGRTDTQYF. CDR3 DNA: TGTGCCAGCAGCTTGGACGGCGGGAGAACAGATACGCAGTATTTT.

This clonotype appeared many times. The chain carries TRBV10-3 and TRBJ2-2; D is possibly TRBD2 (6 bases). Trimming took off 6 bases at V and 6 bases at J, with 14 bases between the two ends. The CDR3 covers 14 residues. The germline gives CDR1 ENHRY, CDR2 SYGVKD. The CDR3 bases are TGTGCCATCAGCGGGGACTCCGGGGCCGGGGAGCTGTTTTTT. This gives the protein CAISGDSGAGELFF.

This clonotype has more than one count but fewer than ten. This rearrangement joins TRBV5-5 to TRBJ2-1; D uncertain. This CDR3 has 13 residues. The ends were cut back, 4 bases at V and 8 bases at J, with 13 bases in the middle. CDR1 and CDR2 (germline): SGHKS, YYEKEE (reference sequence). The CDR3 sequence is CASSPDLLYEQFF. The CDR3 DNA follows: TGTGCCAGCAGCCCGGACCTTCTCTATGAGCAGTTCTTC.

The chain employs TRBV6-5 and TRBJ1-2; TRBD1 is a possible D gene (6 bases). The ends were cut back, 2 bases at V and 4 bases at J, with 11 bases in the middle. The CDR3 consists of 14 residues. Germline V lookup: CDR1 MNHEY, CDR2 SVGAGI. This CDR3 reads CASSYGGRGYGYTF. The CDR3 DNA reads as TGTGCCAGCAGTTACGGCGGCAGGGGCTATGGCTACACCTTC.

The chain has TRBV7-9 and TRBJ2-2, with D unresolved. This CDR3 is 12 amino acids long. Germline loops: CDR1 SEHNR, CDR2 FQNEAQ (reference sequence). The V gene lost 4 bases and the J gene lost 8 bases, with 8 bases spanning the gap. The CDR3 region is CASSSRVGELFF. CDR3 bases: TGTGCCAGCAGCTCCCGGGTGGGGGAGCTGTTTTTT.

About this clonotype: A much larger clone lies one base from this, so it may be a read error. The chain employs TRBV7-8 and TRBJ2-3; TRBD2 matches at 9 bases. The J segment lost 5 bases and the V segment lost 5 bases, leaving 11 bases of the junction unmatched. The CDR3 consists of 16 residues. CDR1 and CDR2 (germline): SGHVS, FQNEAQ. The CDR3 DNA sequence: TGTGCCAGCAGCCACCAGCTAGCGGGATTGGGAGATACGCAGTATTTT. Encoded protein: CASSHQLAGLGDTQYF.

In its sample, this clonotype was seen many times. As DNA, the CDR3 is TGCAGTGCTAGCTCCCCCAACTCCTACAATGAGCAGTTCTTC. It specifies CSASSPNSYNEQFF. This rearrangement joins TRBV20-1 to TRBJ2-1; D is undetermined. The CDR3 contains 14 residues. Germline V gives CDR1 DFQATT, CDR2 SNEGSKA (reference sequence). Trimming pared 3 bases from V and 0 bases from J, leaving 9 bases between.

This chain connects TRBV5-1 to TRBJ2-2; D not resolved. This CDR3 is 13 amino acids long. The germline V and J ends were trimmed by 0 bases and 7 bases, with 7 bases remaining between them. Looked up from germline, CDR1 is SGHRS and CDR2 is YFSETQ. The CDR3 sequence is CASSLDGFGELFF. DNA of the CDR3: TGCGCCAGCAGCTTGGACGGGTTCGGGGAGCTGTTTTTT.

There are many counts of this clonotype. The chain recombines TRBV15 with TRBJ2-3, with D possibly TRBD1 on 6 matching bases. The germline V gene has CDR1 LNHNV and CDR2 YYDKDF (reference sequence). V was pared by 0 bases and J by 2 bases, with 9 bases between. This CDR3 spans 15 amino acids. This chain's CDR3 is CATSRDGTTTDTQYF. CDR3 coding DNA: TGTGCCACCAGCAGAGATGGGACAACCACAGATACGCAGTATTTT.

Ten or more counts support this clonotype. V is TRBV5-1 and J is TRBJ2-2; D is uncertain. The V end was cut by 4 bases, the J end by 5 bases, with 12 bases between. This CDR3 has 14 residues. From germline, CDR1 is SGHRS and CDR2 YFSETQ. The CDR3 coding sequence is TGCGCCAGCAGCAAACCGAGCTCAACCGGGGAGCTGTTTTTT. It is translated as CASSKPSSTGELFF.

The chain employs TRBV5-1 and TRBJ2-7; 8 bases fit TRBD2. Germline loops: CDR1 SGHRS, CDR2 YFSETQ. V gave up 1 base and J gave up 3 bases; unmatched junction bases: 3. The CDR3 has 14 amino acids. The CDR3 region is CASSLLLADYEQYF. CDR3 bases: TGCGCCAGCAGCTTGCTACTAGCGGACTACGAGCAGTACTTC.

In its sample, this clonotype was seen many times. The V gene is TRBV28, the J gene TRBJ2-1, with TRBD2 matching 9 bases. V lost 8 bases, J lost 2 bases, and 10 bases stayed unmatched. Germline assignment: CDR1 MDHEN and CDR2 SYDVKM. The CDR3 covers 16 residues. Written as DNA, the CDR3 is TGTGCCAGCCGGACCGCCGCGGGAGGGCCCTACAATGAGCAGTTCTTC. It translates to CASRTAAGGPYNEQFF.

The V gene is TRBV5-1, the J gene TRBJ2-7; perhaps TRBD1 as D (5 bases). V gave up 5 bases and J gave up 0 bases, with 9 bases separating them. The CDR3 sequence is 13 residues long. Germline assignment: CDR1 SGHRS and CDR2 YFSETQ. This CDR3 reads CASSVGASYEQYF. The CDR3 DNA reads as TGCGCCAGCAGTGTAGGGGCCTCCTACGAGCAGTACTTC.

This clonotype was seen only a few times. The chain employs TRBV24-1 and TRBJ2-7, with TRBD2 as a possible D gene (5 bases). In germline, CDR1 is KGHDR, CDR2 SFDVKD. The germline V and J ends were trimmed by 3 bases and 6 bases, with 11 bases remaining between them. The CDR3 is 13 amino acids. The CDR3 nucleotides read TGTGCCACCAGTGATGCCCGGGGAACCGAGCAGTACTTC. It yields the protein CATSDARGTEQYF.

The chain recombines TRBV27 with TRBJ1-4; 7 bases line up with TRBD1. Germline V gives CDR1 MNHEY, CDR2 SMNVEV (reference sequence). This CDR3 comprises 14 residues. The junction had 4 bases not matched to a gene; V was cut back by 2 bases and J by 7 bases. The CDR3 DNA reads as TGTGCCAGCAGTTTAGCGGGACAGAGTGAAAAACTGTTTTTT. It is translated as CASSLAGQSEKLFF.

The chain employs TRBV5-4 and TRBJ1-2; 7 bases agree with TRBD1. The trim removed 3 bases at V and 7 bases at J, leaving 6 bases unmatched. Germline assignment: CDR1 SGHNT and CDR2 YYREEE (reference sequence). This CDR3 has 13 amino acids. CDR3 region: CASSSGQMRGYTF. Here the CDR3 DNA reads TGTGCCAGCAGCTCGGGACAGATGCGTGGCTACACCTTC.

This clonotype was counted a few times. CDR3 nucleotides: TGCAGTGCTAGCCGTAGACAGACCGGGGAGCTGTTTTTT. Translation: CSASRRQTGELFF. The V and J genes are TRBV20-1 and TRBJ2-2; weak D call: TRBD1 (5 bases). V was pared by 3 bases and J by 5 bases, with 10 bases between. The CDR3 contains 13 residues. The V gene's germline CDR1 is DFQATT and CDR2 SNEGSKA (reference sequence).

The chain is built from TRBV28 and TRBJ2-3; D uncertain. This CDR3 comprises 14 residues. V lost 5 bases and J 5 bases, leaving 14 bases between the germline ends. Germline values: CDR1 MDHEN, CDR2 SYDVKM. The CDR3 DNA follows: TGTGCCAGCAGTCAAAATCCTCAGAGAGATACGCAGTATTTT. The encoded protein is CASSQNPQRDTQYF.

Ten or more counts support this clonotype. CDR3 in DNA: TGCAGTGCTAGCCTTCGTCTCCGTGTAAATGAGCAGTTCTTC. Its translation: CSASLRLRVNEQFF. The chain is built from TRBV20-1 and TRBJ2-1, with no clear D. Trimming pared 3 bases from V and 7 bases from J, leaving 16 bases between. Germline V gives CDR1 DFQATT, CDR2 SNEGSKA (reference sequence). This CDR3 has 14 residues.

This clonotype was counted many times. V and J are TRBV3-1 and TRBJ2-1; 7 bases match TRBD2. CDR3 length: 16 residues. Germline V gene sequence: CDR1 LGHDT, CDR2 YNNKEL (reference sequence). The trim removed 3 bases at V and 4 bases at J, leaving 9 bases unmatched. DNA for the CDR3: TGTGCCAGCAGCCACCTTCCGGGACTACTTTACAATGAGCAGTTCTTC. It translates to CASSHLPGLLYNEQFF.

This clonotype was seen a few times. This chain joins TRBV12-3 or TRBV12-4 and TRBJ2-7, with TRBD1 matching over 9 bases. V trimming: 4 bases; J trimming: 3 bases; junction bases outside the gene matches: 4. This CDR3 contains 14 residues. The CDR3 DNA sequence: TGTGCCAGCAGTTCCGCGGGACAGGGCTACGAGCAGTACTTC. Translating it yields CASSSAGQGYEQYF.

CDR3 sequence reads: CASTERGTAYNEQFF. Written as DNA, the CDR3 is TGTGCCAGCACCGAACGGGGAACAGCCTACAATGAGCAGTTCTTC. V and J are TRBV7-9 and TRBJ2-1; D perhaps matches TRBD2 (5 bases). Germline lookup yields CDR1 SEHNR and CDR2 FQNEAQ (reference sequence). V was shortened by 7 bases and J by 2 bases, with 15 bases between the two germline ends. CDR3 size: 15 residues.

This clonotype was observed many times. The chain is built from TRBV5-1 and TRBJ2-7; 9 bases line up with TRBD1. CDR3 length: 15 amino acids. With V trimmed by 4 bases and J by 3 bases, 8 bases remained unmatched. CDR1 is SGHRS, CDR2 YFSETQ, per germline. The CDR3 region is CASSQRTGVNYEQYF. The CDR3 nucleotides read TGCGCCAGCAGCCAAAGGACAGGGGTGAACTACGAGCAGTACTTC. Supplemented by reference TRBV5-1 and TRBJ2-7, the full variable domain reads KAGVTQTPRYLIKTRGQQVTLSCSPISGHRSVSWYQQTPGQGLQFLFEYFSETQRNKGNFPGRFSGRQFSNSRSEMNVSTLELGDSALYLCASSQRTGVNYEQYFGPGTRLTVT.

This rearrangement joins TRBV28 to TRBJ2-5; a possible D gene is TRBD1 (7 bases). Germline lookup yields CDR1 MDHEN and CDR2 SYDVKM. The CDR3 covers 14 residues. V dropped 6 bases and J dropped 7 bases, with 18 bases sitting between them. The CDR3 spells CASRRGGTATTQYF. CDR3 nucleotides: TGTGCCAGCAGACGCGGCGGGACAGCTACGACCCAGTACTTC.

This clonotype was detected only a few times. CDR3 in amino acids: CSVGATRTEAFF. CDR3 DNA sequence: TGCAGCGTGGGAGCCACGCGAACTGAAGCTTTCTTT. The chain carries TRBV29-1 and TRBJ1-1, with unresolved D. The CDR3 contains 12 residues. CDR1 is SQVTM and CDR2 is ANQGSEA in the germline V gene. Deletions cut 6 bases from V and 5 bases from J, with 13 bases between.

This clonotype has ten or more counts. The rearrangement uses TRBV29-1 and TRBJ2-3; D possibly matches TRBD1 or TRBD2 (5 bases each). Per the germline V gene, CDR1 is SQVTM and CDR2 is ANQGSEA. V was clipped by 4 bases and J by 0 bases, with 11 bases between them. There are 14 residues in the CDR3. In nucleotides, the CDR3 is TGCAGCGTTGCACGGGACCGAAGCACAGATACGCAGTATTTT. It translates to CSVARDRSTDTQYF.

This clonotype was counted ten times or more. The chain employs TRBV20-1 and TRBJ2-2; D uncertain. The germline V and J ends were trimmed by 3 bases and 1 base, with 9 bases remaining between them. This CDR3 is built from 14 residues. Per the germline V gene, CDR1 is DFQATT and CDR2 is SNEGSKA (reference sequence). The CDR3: CSASRLRNTGELFF. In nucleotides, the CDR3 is TGCAGTGCTAGCCGCCTTCGGAACACCGGGGAGCTGTTTTTT.

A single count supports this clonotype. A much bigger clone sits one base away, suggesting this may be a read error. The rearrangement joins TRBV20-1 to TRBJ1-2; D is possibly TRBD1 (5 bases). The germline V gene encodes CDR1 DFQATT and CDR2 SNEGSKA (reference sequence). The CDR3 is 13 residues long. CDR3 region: CSAREPRGYDYTF. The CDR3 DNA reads TGCAGTGCTAGGGAGCCCCGGGGGTATGACTACACCTTC.

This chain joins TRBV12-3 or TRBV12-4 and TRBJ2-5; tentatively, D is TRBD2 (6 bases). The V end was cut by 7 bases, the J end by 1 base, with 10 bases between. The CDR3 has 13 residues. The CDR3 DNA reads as TGTGCCAGCACCGCGGGACTCCAAGAGACCCAGTACTTC. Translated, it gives CASTAGLQETQYF.

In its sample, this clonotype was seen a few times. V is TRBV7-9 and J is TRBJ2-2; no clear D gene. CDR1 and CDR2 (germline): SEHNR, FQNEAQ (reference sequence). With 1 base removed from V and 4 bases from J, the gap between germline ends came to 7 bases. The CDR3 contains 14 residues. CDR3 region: CASSLDGGTGELFF. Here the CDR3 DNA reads TGTGCCAGCAGCTTAGATGGCGGCACCGGGGAGCTGTTTTTT.